This T cell receptor beta chain was identified in a study of shared clonotypes between healthy human individuals. Study-level background: Three plates each covered CD4 naive and memory; CD8 naive two, CD8 memory one.

CDR3 length: 14 residues. CDR1 and CDR2 (germline): SGDLS, YYNGEE. The V gene lost 3 bases and the J gene lost 2 bases, with 8 bases spanning the gap. Repertoires were generated with immunoSEQ multiplex PCR, while TCRdb's copy carries only in-frame clones and drops some. The data contain 2 million to 2.5 million clones, 85% to 95% of them singletons. The authors divided CD4+ cells into CD45RA+ naive and CD45RA-negative memory subsets. Sequencing used naive CD4+ T cells from PBMCs. The subset: CD45RA+ positively selected. The chain links TRBV9 to TRBJ2-2, with a weak D call TRBD2 (6 bases). The source of this sequence is a man aged 18 to 29 in good health. Some clones in this sample may be carry-over from other donors' samples. CDR3 protein: CASSEGLNTGELFF. The CDR3 DNA is TGTGCCAGCAGCGAGGGACTCAACACCGGGGAGCTGTTTTTT.